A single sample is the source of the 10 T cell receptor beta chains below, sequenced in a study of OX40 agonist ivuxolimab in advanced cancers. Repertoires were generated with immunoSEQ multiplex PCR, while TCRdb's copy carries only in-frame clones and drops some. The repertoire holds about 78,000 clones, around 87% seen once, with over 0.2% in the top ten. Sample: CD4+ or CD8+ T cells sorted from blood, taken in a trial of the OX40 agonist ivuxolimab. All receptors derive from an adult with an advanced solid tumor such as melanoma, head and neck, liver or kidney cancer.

In nucleotides, the CDR3 is TGTGCCTGGAGTCCCTCCCGGGACAGGGTCGGGGAAGCTTTCTTT. This codes for CAWSPSRDRVGEAFF. The gene calls are TRBV30 and TRBJ1-1, with 9 bases aligning to TRBD1. Germline assignment: CDR1 GTSNPN and CDR2 SVGIG (reference sequence). V trimming: 2 bases; J trimming: 8 bases; junction bases outside the gene matches: 12. This CDR3 has 15 residues.

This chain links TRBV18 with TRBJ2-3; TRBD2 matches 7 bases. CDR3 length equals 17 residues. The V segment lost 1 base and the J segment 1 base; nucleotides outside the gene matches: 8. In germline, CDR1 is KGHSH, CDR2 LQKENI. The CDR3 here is CASSPREGLAGTDTQYF. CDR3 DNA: TGTGCCAGCTCACCACGTGAAGGTCTAGCGGGCACAGATACGCAGTATTTT.

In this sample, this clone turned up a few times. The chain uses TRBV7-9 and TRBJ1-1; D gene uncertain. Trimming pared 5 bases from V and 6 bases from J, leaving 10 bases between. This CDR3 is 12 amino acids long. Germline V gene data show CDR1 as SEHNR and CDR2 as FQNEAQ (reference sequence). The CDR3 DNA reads TGTGCCAGCAGCACCACGGCCTCTGAAGCTTTCTTT. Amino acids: CASSTTASEAFF.

The CDR3 loop is CASSDQGRSGYTF. In DNA, the CDR3 is TGTGCCAGCAGTGATCAGGGCCGGTCGGGCTACACCTTC. The chain is built from TRBV6-1 and TRBJ1-2; a weak D match, TRBD1 (5 bases). V was cut by 3 bases and J by 8 bases, with 13 bases left in between. Germline loops: CDR1 MNHNS, CDR2 SASEGT. CDR3 size: 13 residues.

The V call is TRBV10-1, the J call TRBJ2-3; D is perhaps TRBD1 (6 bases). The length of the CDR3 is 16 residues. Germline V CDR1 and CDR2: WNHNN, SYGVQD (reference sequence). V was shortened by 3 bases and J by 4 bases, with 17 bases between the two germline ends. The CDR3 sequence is CASSEGGGRGSDTQYF. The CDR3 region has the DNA TGCGCCAGCAGTGAAGGTGGGGGCAGGGGCTCAGATACGCAGTATTTT.

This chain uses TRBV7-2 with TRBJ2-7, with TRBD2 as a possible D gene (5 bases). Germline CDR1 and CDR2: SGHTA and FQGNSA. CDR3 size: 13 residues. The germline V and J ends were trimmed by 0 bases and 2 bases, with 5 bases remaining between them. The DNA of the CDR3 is TGTGCCAGCAGCTTAGCACTAGCCTACGAGCAGTACTTC. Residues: CASSLALAYEQYF.

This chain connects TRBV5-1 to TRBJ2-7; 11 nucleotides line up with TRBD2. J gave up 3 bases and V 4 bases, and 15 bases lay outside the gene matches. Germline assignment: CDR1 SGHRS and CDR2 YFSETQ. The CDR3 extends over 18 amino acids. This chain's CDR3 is CASSAPGLAALSVYEQYF. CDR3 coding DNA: TGCGCCAGCAGCGCCCCGGGACTAGCGGCTTTATCCGTCTACGAGCAGTACTTC.

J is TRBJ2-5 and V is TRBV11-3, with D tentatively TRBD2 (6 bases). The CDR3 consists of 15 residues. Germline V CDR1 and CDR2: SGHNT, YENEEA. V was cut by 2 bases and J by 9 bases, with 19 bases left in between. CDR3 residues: CASSLTGTPFLSQYF. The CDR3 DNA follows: TGTGCCAGCAGCTTAACCGGGACTCCGTTTTTGTCCCAGTACTTC.

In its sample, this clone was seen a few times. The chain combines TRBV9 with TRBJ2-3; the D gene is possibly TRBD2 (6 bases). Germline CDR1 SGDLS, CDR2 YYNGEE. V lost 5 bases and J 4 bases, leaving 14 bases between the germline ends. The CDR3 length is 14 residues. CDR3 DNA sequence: TGTGCCAGCAGTATTAGCGGTTTCGCAGATACGCAGTATTTT. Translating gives CASSISGFADTQYF. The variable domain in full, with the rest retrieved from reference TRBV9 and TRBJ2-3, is DSGVTQTPKHLITATGQRVTLRCSPRSGDLSVYWYQQSLDQGLQFLIQYYNGEERAKGNILERFSAQQFPDLHSELNLSSLELGDSALYFCASSISGFADTQYFGPGTRLTVL.

CDR3 in amino acids: CASSQQGFLETQYF. In nucleotides, the CDR3 is TGTGCCAGCAGCCAACAGGGTTTCCTGGAGACCCAGTACTTC. The V and J genes are TRBV11-2 and TRBJ2-5; TRBD1 might be the D (6 bases). Germline V gene sequence: CDR1 SGHAT, CDR2 FQNNGV. V lost 5 bases, J lost 5 bases, and 15 bases lay in between. The CDR3 loop spans 14 amino acids.